These 11 T cell receptor beta chains were all obtained from the same sample, sequenced in a study of patients and donors after allogeneic stem cell transplantation. MiXCR, run by TCRdb on the RT-PCR reads, gives a single entry per CDR3 protein. The sample lists approximately 170,000 distinct CDR3 sequences; more than 20% were seen once. The source material was blood, either unsorted or a sorted T cell fraction (not recorded which). The receptors stem from a human donor who was either an allogeneic HSCT recipient or a stem cell or donor lymphocyte infusion donor (not recorded which). It is not recorded whose cells these are; they may come from a transplant donor.

This clonotype was counted a few times. This chain joins TRBV12-3 or TRBV12-4 and TRBJ1-4, with unresolved D. Trimming took 7 bases from V and 0 from J, leaving 12 bases between them. The CDR3 covers 15 residues. CDR3 coding DNA: TGTGCCAGCACCGACGGCCAGTCAACTAATGAAAAACTGTTTTTT. It encodes CASTDGQSTNEKLFF.

The chain recombines TRBV18 with TRBJ1-1, with unresolved D. Trimming cost V 0 bases and J 5 bases, with 7 bases left between them. From germline, CDR1 is KGHSH and CDR2 LQKENI. This CDR3 contains 13 residues. The CDR3 DNA sequence: TGTGCCAGCTCACCACCCTTCGGTACTGAAGCTTTCTTT. This encodes CASSPPFGTEAFF.

V gene TRBV7-2 combines with J gene TRBJ1-6; TRBD1 aligns across 7 bases. Germline loops: CDR1 SGHTA, CDR2 FQGNSA. The CDR3 is made up of 14 amino acids. J lost 14 bases, V lost 4 bases, and 11 bases had no gene match. CDR3 DNA sequence: TGTGCCAGCAGCTGGGACAGCTCGATTGCGGCCCTCCACTTT. Encoded protein: CASSWDSSIAALHF.

This chain uses TRBV27 with TRBJ2-7; D possibly corresponds to TRBD2 (5 bases). V was pared by 5 bases and J by 0 bases, with 17 bases between. The germline CDR1 and CDR2 sequences are MNHEY and SMNVEV (reference sequence). The CDR3 contains 16 residues. CDR3 in amino acids: CASSPSLGGSSYEQYF. In DNA, the CDR3 is TGTGCCAGCAGTCCCTCCCTAGGTGGGAGCTCCTACGAGCAGTACTTC.

This clonotype was seen more than once but under ten times. The rearrangement links TRBV7-2 to TRBJ1-1; no definite D call. Trimming pared 3 bases from V and 0 bases from J, leaving 11 bases between. CDR3 size: 15 residues. The germline gives CDR1 SGHTA, CDR2 FQGNSA. The CDR3 spells CASSFSRSMNTEAFF. Written as DNA, the CDR3 is TGTGCCAGCAGCTTTTCCCGTTCCATGAACACTGAAGCTTTCTTT.

The chain recombines TRBV9 with TRBJ1-2; D remains ambiguous. CDR3 length equals 15 residues. V lost 3 bases and J lost 8, with 20 bases in between. Germline V CDR1 and CDR2: SGDLS, YYNGEE. This CDR3 reads CASSATPPAGMGYTF. CDR3 DNA sequence: TGTGCCAGCAGCGCGACCCCCCCCGCGGGCATGGGCTACACCTTC. Variable domain in full (rest from reference TRBV9 and TRBJ1-2): DSGVTQTPKHLITATGQRVTLRCSPRSGDLSVYWYQQSLDQGLQFLIQYYNGEERAKGNILERFSAQQFPDLHSELNLSSLELGDSALYFCASSATPPAGMGYTFGSGTRLTVV.

The V gene is TRBV7-9, the J gene TRBJ1-1; D gene ambiguous. The V and J ends lost 10 bases and 6 bases respectively, with 12 bases between them. Germline CDR1 is SEHNR and CDR2 is FQNEAQ (reference sequence). The CDR3 consists of 11 residues. The CDR3: CATGVVAEAFF. The CDR3 DNA reads TGTGCCACTGGGGTGGTCGCTGAAGCTTTCTTT.

Only a few counts were recorded for this clonotype. CDR3 in amino acids: CASSLERALDTQYF. Here the CDR3 DNA reads TGCGCCAGCAGCTTGGAGCGGGCCCTAGATACGCAGTATTTT. This chain links TRBV5-1 with TRBJ2-3, with a weak D call TRBD2 (6 bases). Germline V gene lookup returns CDR1 SGHRS and CDR2 YFSETQ. The CDR3 length is 14 residues. V lost 0 bases to trimming and J lost 5 bases, with 10 bases between them.

This clonotype has at least ten counts. The chain employs TRBV12-3 or TRBV12-4 and TRBJ1-1; unclear D gene. There are 14 residues in the CDR3. Trimming removed 5 bases at V and 7 bases at J, with 17 bases between. The CDR3 protein is CASSPLRVGGEAFF. The CDR3 DNA follows: TGTGCCAGCAGTCCCCTTCGGGTGGGAGGTGAAGCTTTCTTT.

In its sample, this clonotype was seen a few times. This chain joins TRBV12-3 or TRBV12-4 and TRBJ2-7, with 8 positions matching TRBD2. CDR3 length: 14 amino acids. J gave up 5 bases and V 1 base, and 4 bases lay outside the gene matches. The CDR3 DNA follows: TGTGCCAGCAGTTTAGGGACTAGCCTCCACGAGCAGTACTTC. It codes for CASSLGTSLHEQYF.

The chain combines TRBV10-3 with TRBJ2-1; 11 bases agree with TRBD2. The CDR3 has 19 amino acids. Germline loops: CDR1 ENHRY, CDR2 SYGVKD. J gave up 3 bases and V 3 bases, and 13 bases lay outside the gene matches. As DNA, the CDR3 is TGTGCCATCAGTGATAGTGCATCTAGCGGGGGGACCTACTACAATGAGCAGTTCTTC. Its protein is CAISDSASSGGTYYNEQFF.